There are many counts of the clone carrying this TCR beta chain. The antigen remains unidentified. V lost 4 bases to trimming and J lost 2 bases; unmatched junction nucleotides: 6. The CDR3 is made up of 16 amino acids. CDR1 SEHNR and CDR2 FQNEAQ come from the germline V gene (reference sequence). This entry belongs to a study of T cell repertoires in cytomegalovirus infection. Study at large: As its CMV epitopes, the study selected recently identified HLA-C-restricted and well-studied HLA-B-restricted targets. Both CMV infection and a matching HLA type were indicated by public TCR beta signatures.

TCRdb recomputed calls from the reads with MiXCR, one row per CDR3 protein. The profile shows fewer than 850,000 distinct CDR3 sequences, 25% to 30% of them singletons. Whole-study findings and limits: Cumulative public TCR beta family frequency identified carriers of CMV plus the relevant HLA. The response measured ex vivo was dominated by TCR beta clonotypes (HLA-C-restricted and CMV-specific).

The receptor was isolated from a human donor in good health (CMV status not recorded). Some clones in this sample may be carry-over from other donors' samples. The gene calls are TRBV7-9 and TRBJ2-1, with 9 bases that match TRBD2. Sequencing used cultured CD8+ T cells from PBMCs, obtained from culture after CMV antigen stimulation. CDR3 residues: CASSYPQRGAYNEQFF. The CDR3 DNA reads TGTGCCAGCAGCTACCCTCAGCGGGGGGCCTACAATGAGCAGTTCTTC.